This TCR delta chain was documented in a study of γδ T cells in repeated Plasmodium falciparum infection. This CDR3 is built from 17 residues. CDR1 and CDR2 (germline): TSWWSYY, QGS. Deletions cut 8 bases from V and 4 bases from J, with 26 bases between. Bulk repertoires came from Vgamma9/Vdelta2+ or Vdelta2-negative gammadelta T cells flow-sorted from PBMC. TCRdb re-called clones from the multiplex PCR reads via CATT. The sample lists tens of thousands of delta-chain clones, approximately 0.96% occurring once. Points on this clone: TCRdb's protein for this DNA is that of a much larger clone and differs from the translation at residue 4, likely a read error; the protein shown is the DNA translation.

This sequence was found in a pool of human donors (malaria-infected and uninfected, not separated). Source material: gamma-delta T cells from blood. The chain combines TRDV1 with TRDJ1, with TRDD3 as a possible D gene (6 bases). CDR3 DNA: TGTGCTCTTAGGATCCCTCTCCTTATGCGGGGGAACGATAAACTCATCTTT. Its translation: CALRIPLLMRGNDKLIF.